The sequence of this T cell receptor (beta chain) was determined in a study of control samples from healthy donors and cancer patients (dated by TCRdb to 2020 to 2021). In the case of this clone: The specificity of this receptor is unknown. There are no base qualities to consult, and no much larger clone falls within one base.

For this chain, trimming is 5 bases at the V end and 5 bases at the J end, and the number of junction bases without a gene match is 7. Counted from cysteine to phenylalanine, this CDR3 has 15 amino acids. Of the read, only the CDR3 DNA is kept; its 45 bases are in frame from base 1. Based on the germline V gene, the CDR1 and CDR2 sequences are SGHVS and FNYEAQ. Library creation used the immunoSEQ multiplex PCR assay. This immuneACCESS table, as held by TCRdb, lists in-frame sequences with V and J called but not all clones. Of the missing ones, under half trace to an unresolved V gene in checked studies; the others have no known cause. The sample contains around 100,000 clones, 92% of them found a single time. 2% to 3% of the sample rests with the top ten.

Material for sequencing was blood. Here the chain combines TRBV7-6 and TRBJ2-5, and 11 bases in between align with TRBD1. This clonotype originated in a woman younger than 35 in good health. The CDR3 is CASSPGQGAWETQYF. DNA sequence: TGTGCCAGCAGCCCAGGACAGGGGGCATGGGAGACCCAGTACTTC. When the CDR3 is completed using the reference TRBV7-6 and TRBJ2-5 genes on either side, the full variable domain is GAGVSQSPRYKVTKRGQDVALRCDPISGHVSLYWYRQALGQGPEFLTYFNYEAQQDKSGLPNDRFSAERPEGSISTLTIQRTEQRDSAMYRCASSPGQGAWETQYFGPGTRLLVL.